Presented here are 27 T cell receptor beta chains from one specimen sequenced in a study of radiotherapy plus CTLA-4 blockade in lung cancer. Profiled with immunoSEQ multiplex PCR; TCRdb holds only in-frame clones, not every one. The sample includes about 51,000 clones, 70% to 80% of them seen just once. Sequenced material: peripheral blood, taken from a patient treated with radiotherapy plus ipilimumab. The receptors stem from a human donor with non-small cell lung cancer who had a complete response to radiotherapy plus ipilimumab.

The J gene is TRBJ1-4, the V gene TRBV9; D is unresolved. The length of the CDR3 is 14 residues. The germline V gene encodes CDR1 SGDLS and CDR2 YYNGEE. The V end lost 4 bases, the J end lost 7 bases, and 14 bases lay between the germline ends. CDR3 region: CASSSSGGLEKLFF. CDR3 sequence (DNA): TGTGCCAGCAGCTCATCAGGAGGGCTTGAAAAACTGTTTTTT.

V gene TRBV29-1 combines with J gene TRBJ2-6; 7 bases are shared with TRBD1. This CDR3 is built from 15 residues. Germline-derived CDR1 and CDR2 are SQVTM and ANQGSEA. V trimming: 5 bases; J trimming: 2 bases; junction bases outside the gene matches: 6. The CDR3 nucleotides read TGCAGCGTTAGAACTCAGGGGGCTGGGGCCAACGTCCTGACTTTC. This encodes CSVRTQGAGANVLTF.

The chain couples TRBV5-3 to TRBJ2-1; D is unresolved. TRBV5-3 is an ORF for which the function is uncertain. V lost 1 base to trimming and J lost 5 bases, with 16 bases between them. This CDR3 region has 16 residues. CDR3: CARSLTPDGGDNEQFF. For the CDR3, the DNA is TGTGCCAGAAGCTTGACACCCGATGGCGGTGACAATGAGCAGTTCTTC.

The chain has TRBV6-5 and TRBJ2-7, with D uncertain. This CDR3 is built from 16 residues. Looked up from germline, CDR1 is MNHEY and CDR2 is SVGAGI. Trimming took off 2 bases at V and 0 bases at J, with 14 bases between the two ends. CDR3 nucleotides: TGTGCCAGCAGTTACAGCCCTTACTTAAGCTCCTACGAGCAGTACTTC. Amino acid sequence: CASSYSPYLSSYEQYF.

This chain connects TRBV5-4 to TRBJ2-5, with 11 bases lining up with TRBD1. The length of the CDR3 is 13 residues. The junction had 0 bases not matched to a gene; V was cut back by 3 bases and J by 5 bases. CDR1 is SGHNT, CDR2 YYREEE, per germline (reference sequence). The CDR3 region has the DNA TGTGCCAGCAGCTGGGACAGGGGGGAGACCCAGTACTTC. The encoded protein is CASSWDRGETQYF.

The rearrangement uses TRBV6-1 and TRBJ1-1; D is undetermined. CDR1 MNHNS and CDR2 SASEGT come from the germline V gene. The V and J ends lost 11 bases and 4 bases respectively, with 14 bases between them. This CDR3 comprises 12 residues. CDR3 nucleotides: TGTGCCGGCGGGGAGGGTTTCACTGAAGCTTTCTTT. This gives the protein CAGGEGFTEAFF.

The chain uses TRBV18 and TRBJ1-1; D might be TRBD1 (5 bases). CDR1 and CDR2 from the germline V gene are KGHSH and LQKENI. V lost 3 bases and J 4 bases, leaving 12 bases between the germline ends. The CDR3 consists of 14 residues. The CDR3, as DNA: TGTGCCAGCTCACCGAGGTCGGGGGGCACTGAAGCTTTCTTT. Residues: CASSPRSGGTEAFF.

V usage is TRBV7-2 and J usage is TRBJ2-6, with D possibly being TRBD2 (5 bases). This CDR3 contains 17 residues. V dropped 1 base and J dropped 6 bases, with 16 bases sitting between them. In germline, CDR1 is SGHTA, CDR2 FQGNSA. The DNA of the CDR3 is TGTGCCAGCAGCTTAGATCCCGGACTTATAACGGCCAACGTCCTGACTTTC. This translates into CASSLDPGLITANVLTF.

V and J are TRBV7-2 and TRBJ2-1; TRBD2 is a possible D gene (6 bases). Germline V lookup: CDR1 SGHTA, CDR2 FQGNSA. CDR3 length: 18 residues. V lost 4 bases and J 3 bases, leaving 22 bases between the germline ends. The CDR3 nucleotides read TGTGCCAGCAGCTCAGAACACTCGGGACTTACTTACTACAATGAGCAGTTCTTC. It encodes CASSSEHSGLTYYNEQFF. Together with reference TRBV7-2 and TRBJ2-1, the CDR3 gives the full variable domain: GAGVSQSPSNKVTEKGKDVELRCDPISGHTALYWYRQSLGQGLEFLIYFQGNSAPDKSGLPSDRFSAERTGGSVSTLTIQRTQQEDSAVYLCASSSEHSGLTYYNEQFFGPGTRLTVL.

The V call is TRBV5-1, the J call TRBJ1-1; possible D gene TRBD1, 6 bases. The germline V gene has CDR1 SGHRS and CDR2 YFSETQ. Trimming pared 7 bases from V and 1 base from J, leaving 14 bases between. The CDR3 runs to 14 residues. This CDR3 is CASQAGASNTEAFF. The CDR3, as DNA: TGCGCCAGCCAGGCGGGGGCGTCGAACACTGAAGCTTTCTTT.

The rearrangement uses TRBV9 and TRBJ2-7; D remains ambiguous. The CDR3 contains 14 residues. Germline loops: CDR1 SGDLS, CDR2 YYNGEE. Trimming pared 0 bases from V and 2 bases from J, leaving 9 bases between. CDR3 in amino acids: CASSVGQRPYEQYF. As DNA, the CDR3 is TGTGCCAGCAGCGTAGGGCAGCGACCCTACGAGCAGTACTTC.

The table lists this clone with a count of one. V usage is TRBV9 and J usage is TRBJ2-3; 7 nucleotides line up with TRBD2. The germline CDR1 and CDR2 sequences are SGDLS and YYNGEE. CDR3 size: 16 residues. With V trimmed by 0 bases and J by 6 bases, 10 bases remained unmatched. The CDR3 bases are TGTGCCAGCAGCGTAGAAGGCGGGAGCGGTGGTGATACGCAGTATTTT. This gives the protein CASSVEGGSGGDTQYF.

This clone showed up just once. The rearrangement links TRBV6-5 to TRBJ1-2; D is unresolved. CDR3 length: 15 residues. V lost 6 bases, J lost 7 bases, and 21 bases lay in between. The germline gives CDR1 MNHEY, CDR2 SVGAGI. The CDR3 coding sequence is TGTGCCAGCAGCCCAAGAAGGGTGGGAGTTGGTGGCTACACCTTC. This gives the protein CASSPRRVGVGGYTF.

V and J are TRBV2 and TRBJ2-5; D gene unclear. V lost 6 bases and J lost 5, with 7 bases in between. Germline loops: CDR1 SNHLY, CDR2 FYNNEI. This CDR3 has 11 residues. CDR3 bases: TGTGCCAGCAGGGAACTCGAGACCCAGTACTTC. It codes for CASRELETQYF.

This sequence joins TRBV7-2 and TRBJ2-5; TRBD2 aligns across 9 bases. Trimming took 1 base from V and 7 from J; bases not matched to a gene: 10. CDR1 is SGHTA and CDR2 is FQGNSA in the germline V gene. The CDR3 totals 16 residues. CDR3 amino acids: CASSLEASGAGGTQYF. CDR3 nucleotide sequence: TGTGCCAGCAGCTTAGAGGCTAGCGGGGCCGGGGGGACCCAGTACTTC.

This chain uses TRBV10-3 with TRBJ2-7; TRBD2 might be the D (5 bases). V shed 10 bases and J shed 3 bases, with 13 bases lying between them. CDR3 length: 12 amino acids. Germline V CDR1 and CDR2: ENHRY, SYGVKD. DNA of the CDR3: TGTGCCACGGGGTGGCGGTACTACGAGCAGTACGTC. It is translated as CATGWRYYEQYV.

The rearrangement joins TRBV29-1 to TRBJ2-3; 8 positions agree with TRBD2. The V and J ends lost 4 bases and 2 bases, in that order; junction bases with no gene match: 8. The germline gives CDR1 SQVTM, CDR2 ANQGSEA. The CDR3 is 15 residues long. The CDR3 DNA reads as TGCAGCGTTGGGACCGATAGCGGGATCACAGATACGCAGTATTTT. It yields the protein CSVGTDSGITDTQYF.

V and J are TRBV10-2 and TRBJ2-7, with D possibly TRBD1 on 6 matching bases. This CDR3 region has 13 residues. In germline, CDR1 is WSHSY, CDR2 SAAADI. V was pared by 0 bases and J by 3 bases, with 6 bases between. CDR3 coding DNA: TGCGCCAGCAGTGAGTCCAGGGGCTACGAGCAGTACGTC. Its translation: CASSESRGYEQYV.

The chain is built from TRBV19 and TRBJ2-1; no firm D call. V was clipped by 5 bases and J by 2 bases, with 13 bases between them. The germline gives CDR1 LNHDA, CDR2 SQIVND (reference sequence). The CDR3 covers 15 residues. The CDR3 loop is CASSRQIATYNEQFF. The CDR3 coding sequence is TGTGCCAGTAGTCGGCAGATAGCTACCTACAATGAGCAGTTCTTC.

This clone was seen only once. The V and J genes are TRBV9 and TRBJ2-5, with TRBD2 identical over 10 bases. J was trimmed by 4 bases and V by 4 bases; bases with no gene match: 4. CDR3 length: 14 residues. Germline values: CDR1 SGDLS, CDR2 YYNGEE. CDR3 sequence: CASSPRLAGETQYF. The CDR3 bases are TGTGCCAGCAGCCCCCGACTAGCGGGAGAGACCCAGTACTTC.

This clone appeared a single time. The rearrangement uses TRBV5-1 and TRBJ2-5; 13 bases agree with TRBD2. From germline, CDR1 is SGHRS and CDR2 YFSETQ. V shed 4 bases and J 7 bases; nucleotides not matched to a gene: 10. CDR3 length: 16 amino acids. The CDR3 DNA reads TGCGCCAGCAGCCCCGGGACTAGCGGGGCCGGAAGGACCCAGTACTTC. Translated, it gives CASSPGTSGAGRTQYF.

In this sample, this clone turned up a few times. The chain uses TRBV7-8 and TRBJ2-7, with D perhaps matching TRBD2 (5 bases). Trimming shortened V by 4 bases and J by 2 bases, and 9 bases separated the two germline ends. This CDR3 contains 13 residues. The germline gives CDR1 SGHVS, CDR2 FQNEAQ. CDR3 DNA: TGTGCCAGCAGCTCGGGGAGAACCTACGAGCAGTACTTC. Protein sequence: CASSSGRTYEQYF.

This chain links TRBV7-2 with TRBJ1-5; D ambiguous. V gave up 10 bases and J gave up 3 bases, with 13 bases separating them. Germline loops: CDR1 SGHTA, CDR2 FQGNSA. The CDR3 is 13 amino acids. The CDR3 DNA sequence: TGTGCCACTAGCACAGCCTTCAATCAGCCCCAGCATTTT. It is translated as CATSTAFNQPQHF. The complete variable domain, with remaining parts taken from reference TRBV7-2 and TRBJ1-5, reads GAGVSQSPSNKVTEKGKDVELRCDPISGHTALYWYRQSLGQGLEFLIYFQGNSAPDKSGLPSDRFSAERTGGSVSTLTIQRTQQEDSAVYLCATSTAFNQPQHFGDGTRLSIL.

This clone came up a few times. The chain links TRBV11-3 to TRBJ2-5; TRBD2 matches 7 bases. V trimming: 6 bases; J trimming: 1 base; junction bases outside the gene matches: 8. The CDR3 is 15 residues long. CDR1 and CDR2 from the germline V gene are SGHNT and YENEEA. CDR3 coding DNA: TGTGCCAGCAGAAGTACTAGCGAGCCCCAAGAGACCCAGTACTTC. As protein: CASRSTSEPQETQYF.

Turning to this clone: One junction end does not reproduce the germline sequence, and a read error may be involved. Other DNA sequences from this sample encode an identical CDR3 as well. The DNA for the CDR3 is TGTGCCAGCAGTTACACTTGGGGACAGGGAAACACTGAGGCTTTCTTT. Its protein product is CASSYTWGQGNTEAFF. This sequence joins TRBV6-5 and TRBJ1-1; 9 bases are shared with TRBD1. Germline V CDR1 and CDR2: MNHEY, SVGAGI. The length of the CDR3 is 16 residues.

The chain employs TRBV13 and TRBJ2-2, with 9 bases fitting TRBD2. This CDR3 contains 18 residues. Germline V lookup: CDR1 PRHDT, CDR2 FYEKMQ (reference sequence). Trimming took 2 bases from V and 3 from J; bases not matched to a gene: 10. The CDR3 DNA follows: TGTGCCAGCAGCTTAACGCGGGGGGGCTATCGGGACACCGGGGAGCTGTTTTTT. Translated: CASSLTRGGYRDTGELFF.

The chain carries TRBV4-3 and TRBJ1-6; TRBD1 matches at 8 bases. V lost 6 bases, J lost 7 bases, and 8 bases stayed unmatched. The CDR3 covers 15 residues. Germline V lookup: CDR1 LGHNA, CDR2 YSLEER. The CDR3 bases are TGCGCCAGCAGTCCGACAGGGGACGTAAATTCACCCCTCCACTTT. This gives the protein CASSPTGDVNSPLHF.